The 27 T cell receptor beta chains below come from one sample, sequenced in a study of T cell responses to AZD1222 COVID-19 vaccine (dated by TCRdb to 2020 to 2023). The sample's time point label, decoded: baseline before first vaccination. Receptors were amplified or captured by the immunoSEQ multiplex PCR assay. Sourced from immuneACCESS, this table was stored by TCRdb with only in-frame sequences that have V and J called. A share of the clones is absent; for the studies checked, an unresolved V gene accounts for under half, and the remainder has no known explanation. The sample table holds about 130,000 clones, of which roughly 93% were seen once. Under 3.5% of the sample belongs to the ten largest clones. The sequences come from peripheral blood, collected on day 0 of AZD1222 vaccination. Receptors were obtained from an adult in good health.

As concerns this clone: The identical CDR3 is also encoded by other nucleotide sequences in the sample. V is TRBV9 and J is TRBJ1-1; a possible D gene is TRBD1 (5 bases). The CDR3 contains 12 residues. CDR1 and CDR2 from the germline V gene are SGDLS and YYNGEE. With 5 bases removed from V and 3 bases from J, the gap between germline ends came to 8 bases. The CDR3 DNA is TGTGCCAGCAGTACGGGGGACACTGAAGCTTTCTTT. It encodes CASSTGDTEAFF.

This sequence joins TRBV15 and TRBJ1-1; no definite D call. Trimming removed 0 bases at V and 8 bases at J, with 19 bases between. The CDR3 sequence is 16 residues long. Per the germline V gene, CDR1 is LNHNV and CDR2 is YYDKDF (reference sequence). The CDR3 DNA follows: TGTGCCACCAGCAGAGATACCCCGAGTAGTTTCAGCGAAGCTTTCTTT. It specifies CATSRDTPSSFSEAFF.

This clone was counted once. The CDR3 here is CASSLLGYEQYF. Here the CDR3 DNA reads TGTGCCAGCAGCTTACTGGGTTACGAGCAGTACTTC. The chain carries TRBV7-9 and TRBJ2-7; D is unresolved. The germline V gene encodes CDR1 SEHNR and CDR2 FQNEAQ (reference sequence). This CDR3 comprises 12 residues. V was pared by 2 bases and J by 4 bases, with 6 bases between.

This chain connects TRBV11-2 to TRBJ2-5; 10 nucleotides line up with TRBD1. CDR3 size: 19 residues. Germline assignment: CDR1 SGHAT and CDR2 FQNNGV. J gave up 4 bases and V 4 bases, and 18 bases lay outside the gene matches. The CDR3 is CASSSGTGAGLGRGETQYF. In DNA, the CDR3 is TGTGCCAGCAGCTCTGGGACAGGGGCTGGCTTGGGGCGAGGAGAGACCCAGTACTTC.

The chain couples TRBV9 to TRBJ1-2; tentatively, D is TRBD1 (6 bases). The V end lost 4 bases, the J end lost 1 base, and 17 bases lay between the germline ends. Germline V gene lookup returns CDR1 SGDLS and CDR2 YYNGEE. The CDR3 is made up of 16 amino acids. CDR3 region: CASSPTGPKNNYGYTF. The CDR3 nucleotides are TGTGCCAGCAGCCCGACAGGCCCCAAAAATAACTATGGCTACACCTTC.

This chain joins TRBV5-8 and TRBJ2-1; D unclear. Trimming cost V 0 bases and J 0 bases, with 7 bases left between them. Germline CDR1 and CDR2: SGHTS and YDEGEE. This CDR3 spans 15 amino acids. CDR3: CASSLGLNSYNEQFF. For the CDR3, the DNA is TGTGCCAGCAGCTTGGGACTGAACTCCTACAATGAGCAGTTCTTC.

V is TRBV27 and J is TRBJ2-2; D gene uncertain. The ends were cut back, 2 bases at V and 0 bases at J, with 19 bases in the middle. CDR1 MNHEY and CDR2 SMNVEV come from the germline V gene (reference sequence). This CDR3 is built from 19 residues. The chain's CDR3 is CASSLIGMVGRSNTGELFF. The CDR3 DNA sequence: TGTGCCAGCAGTTTAATTGGCATGGTGGGCCGATCGAACACCGGGGAGCTGTTTTTT.

V usage is TRBV19 and J usage is TRBJ1-6, with TRBD1 matching 10 bases. With 6 bases clipped from V and 7 bases from J, the junction kept 6 bases outside the gene matches. The CDR3 length is 15 residues. Germline V gives CDR1 LNHDA, CDR2 SQIVND (reference sequence). Written as DNA, the CDR3 is TGTGCCAGTAGGTGGGACAGGGGCTTCAATTCACCCCTCCACTTT. Amino acids: CASRWDRGFNSPLHF. The full variable domain, its missing parts supplied by reference TRBV19 and TRBJ1-6, is DGGITQSPKYLFRKEGQNVTLSCEQNLNHDAMYWYRQDPGQGLRLIYYSQIVNDFQKGDIAEGYSVSREKKESFPLTVTSAQKNPTAFYLCASRWDRGFNSPLHFGNGTRLTVT.

The rearrangement uses TRBV28 and TRBJ1-5, with 8 bases lining up with TRBD1. The CDR3 consists of 15 residues. Unmatched junction bases numbered 2, after V lost 1 base and J lost 3 bases. CDR1 is MDHEN, CDR2 SYDVKM, per germline. In nucleotides, the CDR3 is TGTGCCAGCAGTTTATCGGGACAGGACAATCAGCCCCAGCATTTT. It translates to CASSLSGQDNQPQHF.

The rearrangement links TRBV6-2 or TRBV6-3 to TRBJ1-1; D not resolved. Trimming took off 2 bases at V and 2 bases at J, with 6 bases between the two ends. Germline CDR1 and CDR2: MNHEY and SVGEGT. The CDR3 has 13 amino acids. This CDR3 is CASSYRVNTEAFF. CDR3 nucleotides: TGTGCCAGCAGTTACCGGGTTAACACTGAAGCTTTCTTT.

The J gene is TRBJ1-5, the V gene TRBV19, with D possibly being TRBD1 (5 bases). CDR1 is LNHDA, CDR2 SQIVND, per germline (reference sequence). Trimming took off 6 bases at V and 3 bases at J, with 18 bases between the two ends. This CDR3 comprises 16 residues. The CDR3: CASRTNQGSNNQPQHF. The CDR3 nucleotides are TGTGCCAGTAGAACGAATCAGGGTAGTAACAATCAGCCCCAGCATTTT. The complete variable domain, with remaining parts taken from reference TRBV19 and TRBJ1-5, reads DGGITQSPKYLFRKEGQNVTLSCEQNLNHDAMYWYRQDPGQGLRLIYYSQIVNDFQKGDIAEGYSVSREKKESFPLTVTSAQKNPTAFYLCASRTNQGSNNQPQHFGDGTRLSIL.

This clone was counted a single time. This chain joins TRBV24-1 and TRBJ2-3; D gene ambiguous. The CDR3 sequence is 12 residues long. The germline gives CDR1 KGHDR, CDR2 SFDVKD. The V gene lost 1 base and the J gene lost 6 bases, with 4 bases spanning the gap. The CDR3 DNA follows: TGTGCCACCAGTGATTTTTCGGATACGCAGTATTTT. Translating gives CATSDFSDTQYF.

This chain joins TRBV28 and TRBJ1-5; D gene ambiguous. The V gene's germline CDR1 is MDHEN and CDR2 SYDVKM. Trimming left V 4 bases short and J 6 bases short, with 13 bases between. This CDR3 contains 14 residues. CDR3 nucleotide sequence: TGTGCCAGCAGTTCCCATCGAAGTTTTCAGCCCCAGCATTTT. It codes for CASSSHRSFQPQHF.

This chain uses TRBV28 with TRBJ1-5, with no clear D. Per the germline V gene, CDR1 is MDHEN and CDR2 is SYDVKM. The CDR3 extends over 11 amino acids. V was clipped by 8 bases and J by 4 bases, with 6 bases between them. The CDR3 coding sequence is TGTGCCAGCGGAGGGAATCAGCCCCAGCATTTT. It specifies CASGGNQPQHF.

This chain uses TRBV19 with TRBJ1-1; tentatively, D is TRBD1 (5 bases). Looked up from germline, CDR1 is LNHDA and CDR2 is SQIVND (reference sequence). The CDR3 totals 13 residues. Deletions cut 7 bases from V and 4 bases from J, with 13 bases between. CDR3 coding DNA: TGTGCCAGTACAAGGGGCATGGGCACTGAAGCTTTCTTT. Protein: CASTRGMGTEAFF. The whole variable domain, remainder taken from reference TRBV19 and TRBJ1-1, is DGGITQSPKYLFRKEGQNVTLSCEQNLNHDAMYWYRQDPGQGLRLIYYSQIVNDFQKGDIAEGYSVSREKKESFPLTVTSAQKNPTAFYLCASTRGMGTEAFFGQGTRLTVV.

This chain joins TRBV28 and TRBJ1-2; D ambiguous. In germline, CDR1 is MDHEN, CDR2 SYDVKM. Trimming cost V 2 bases and J 5 bases, with 12 bases left between them. This CDR3 contains 14 residues. The DNA of the CDR3 is TGTGCCAGCAGTTTAAACGGGGAATATTATGGCTACACCTTC. Translating gives CASSLNGEYYGYTF.

The chain couples TRBV28 to TRBJ1-4; D remains ambiguous. The germline V gene encodes CDR1 MDHEN and CDR2 SYDVKM. The CDR3 consists of 12 residues. Trimming removed 6 bases from V and 7 bases from J, with 9 bases in between. DNA for the CDR3: TGTGCCAGCAGCCGAGTAGGTGAAAAACTGTTTTTT. This encodes CASSRVGEKLFF.

This chain links TRBV11-2 with TRBJ1-3; no clear D. Germline CDR1 reads SGHAT; CDR2 reads FQNNGV. The V end lost 3 bases, the J end lost 3 bases, and 3 bases lay between the germline ends. This CDR3 region has 12 residues. The DNA of the CDR3 is TGTGCCAGCAGCTTGGATGGAAACACCATATATTTT. Amino acid sequence: CASSLDGNTIYF.

The chain has TRBV4-1 and TRBJ1-1, with D possibly matching TRBD1 (6 bases). The CDR3 is made up of 14 amino acids. The ends were cut back, 5 bases at V and 1 base at J, with 11 bases in the middle. Germline loops: CDR1 MGHRA, CDR2 YSYEKL. CDR3 sequence (DNA): TGCGCCAGCAGCTCCGGGGGCGGGAACACTGAAGCTTTCTTT. It translates to CASSSGGGNTEAFF.

The rearrangement uses TRBV6-5 and TRBJ1-3, with a possible D match to TRBD1 (5 bases). V was clipped by 6 bases and J by 0 bases, with 12 bases between them. Germline V lookup: CDR1 MNHEY, CDR2 SVGAGI. The CDR3 is 15 residues long. As DNA, the CDR3 is TGTGCCAGCAGGAGGGGCAGAGACTCTGGAAACACCATATATTTT. Its protein product is CASRRGRDSGNTIYF.

This chain links TRBV2 with TRBJ1-2, with 7 bases identical to TRBD1. This CDR3 is 12 amino acids long. Trimming at V came to 4 bases and at J to 7 bases, leaving 3 bases not matched to a gene. Germline V gene lookup returns CDR1 SNHLY and CDR2 FYNNEI. The chain's CDR3 is CASSGGGFGYTF. The CDR3 region has the DNA TGTGCCAGCAGTGGAGGGGGCTTTGGCTACACCTTC.

V is TRBV7-2 and J is TRBJ2-7; 9 positions agree with TRBD1. CDR1 is SGHTA, CDR2 FQGNSA, per germline. The CDR3 is made up of 15 amino acids. The V gene end was trimmed by 0 bases and the J gene end by 6 bases; junction bases not matched to a gene: 6. In DNA form, the CDR3 reads TGTGCCAGCAGCTTAGCTCCACAGGGGGCGAGCGAGCAGTACTTC. Translated, it gives CASSLAPQGASEQYF.

The V gene is TRBV5-1, the J gene TRBJ2-2, with D possibly matching TRBD1 (6 bases). Germline CDR1 reads SGHRS; CDR2 reads YFSETQ. Trimming left V 9 bases short and J 1 base short, with 13 bases between. This CDR3 comprises 14 residues. This CDR3 is CATGRGGNTGELFF. The CDR3 DNA reads as TGCGCCACGGGCAGAGGGGGGAACACCGGGGAGCTGTTTTTT.

J is TRBJ1-5 and V is TRBV6-5; no clear D. V shed 3 bases and J shed 4 bases, with 13 bases lying between them. The CDR3 covers 15 residues. CDR1 is MNHEY, CDR2 SVGAGI, per germline. CDR3 sequence reads: CASSYAAGGNQPQHF. CDR3 in DNA: TGTGCCAGCAGTTATGCGGCGGGAGGTAATCAGCCCCAGCATTTT.

The chain links TRBV28 to TRBJ1-1; no firm D call. Deletions cut 4 bases from V and 6 bases from J, with 18 bases between. CDR1 and CDR2 from the germline V gene are MDHEN and SYDVKM. The CDR3 is 15 residues long. CDR3 bases: TGTGCCAGCAGTTCTCACAGTACGGTCCCTCCTGAAGCTTTCTTT. Its translation is CASSSHSTVPPEAFF.

This chain uses TRBV11-3 with TRBJ2-3, with a weak D call TRBD2 (5 bases). V lost 1 base to trimming and J lost 1 base, with 9 bases between them. The V gene's germline CDR1 is SGHNT and CDR2 YENEEA. This CDR3 has 15 amino acids. The CDR3 nucleotides are TGTGCCAGCAGCTTAGGAGTGAGGGGCACAGATACGCAGTATTTT. Its translation is CASSLGVRGTDTQYF.

The chain combines TRBV7-9 with TRBJ2-2, with 8 bases that match TRBD2. V lost 2 bases, J lost 0 bases, and 5 bases stayed unmatched. The V gene's germline CDR1 is SEHNR and CDR2 FQNEAQ (reference sequence). This CDR3 has 17 amino acids. The CDR3 reads CASSLRSGGPNTGELFF. DNA for the CDR3: TGTGCCAGCAGCTTAAGGTCGGGAGGGCCGAACACCGGGGAGCTGTTTTTT.